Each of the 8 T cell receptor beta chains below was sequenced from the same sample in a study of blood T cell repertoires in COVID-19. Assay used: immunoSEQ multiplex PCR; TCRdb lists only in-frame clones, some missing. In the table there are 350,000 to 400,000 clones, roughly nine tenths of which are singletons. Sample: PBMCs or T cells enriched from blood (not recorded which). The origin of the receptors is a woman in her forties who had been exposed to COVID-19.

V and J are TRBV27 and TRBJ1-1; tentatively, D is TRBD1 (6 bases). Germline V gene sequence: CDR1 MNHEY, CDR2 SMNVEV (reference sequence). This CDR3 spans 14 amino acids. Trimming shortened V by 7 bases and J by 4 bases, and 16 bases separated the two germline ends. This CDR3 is CASKKGERGTEAFF. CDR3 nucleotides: TGTGCCAGCAAGAAGGGGGAGCGGGGCACTGAAGCTTTCTTT.

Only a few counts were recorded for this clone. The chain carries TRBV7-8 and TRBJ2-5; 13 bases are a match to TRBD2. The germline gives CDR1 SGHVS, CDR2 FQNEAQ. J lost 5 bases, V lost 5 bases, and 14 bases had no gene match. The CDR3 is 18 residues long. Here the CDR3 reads CASSPQWTSGGTKETQYF. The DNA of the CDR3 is TGTGCCAGCAGCCCCCAGTGGACTAGCGGGGGTACGAAGGAGACCCAGTACTTC.

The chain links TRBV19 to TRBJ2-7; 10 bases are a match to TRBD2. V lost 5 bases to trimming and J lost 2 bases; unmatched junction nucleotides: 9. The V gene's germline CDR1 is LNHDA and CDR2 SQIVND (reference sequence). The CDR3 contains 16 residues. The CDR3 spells CASSLHLAGAPYEQYF. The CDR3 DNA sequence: TGTGCCAGTAGTCTACATCTAGCGGGAGCTCCCTACGAGCAGTACTTC. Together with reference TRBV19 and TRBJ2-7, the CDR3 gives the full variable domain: DGGITQSPKYLFRKEGQNVTLSCEQNLNHDAMYWYRQDPGQGLRLIYYSQIVNDFQKGDIAEGYSVSREKKESFPLTVTSAQKNPTAFYLCASSLHLAGAPYEQYFGPGTRLTVT.

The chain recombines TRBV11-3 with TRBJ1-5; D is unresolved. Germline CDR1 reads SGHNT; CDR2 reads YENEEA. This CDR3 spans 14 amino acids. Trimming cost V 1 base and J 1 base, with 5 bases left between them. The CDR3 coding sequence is TGTGCCAGCAGCTTAGGGGCCAGCAATCAGCCCCAGCATTTT. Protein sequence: CASSLGASNQPQHF. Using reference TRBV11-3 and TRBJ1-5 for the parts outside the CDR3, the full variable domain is EAGVVQSPRYKIIEKKQPVAFWCNPISGHNTLYWYLQNLGQGPELLIRYENEEAVDDSQLPKDRFSAERLKGVDSTLKIQPAELGDSAVYLCASSLGASNQPQHFGDGTRLSIL.

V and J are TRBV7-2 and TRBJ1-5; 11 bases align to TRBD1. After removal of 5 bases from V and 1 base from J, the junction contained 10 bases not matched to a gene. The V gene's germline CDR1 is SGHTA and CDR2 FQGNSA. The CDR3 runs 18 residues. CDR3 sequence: CASSIDGQGARSNQPQHF. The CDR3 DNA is TGTGCCAGCAGCATAGACGGACAGGGGGCGCGGAGCAATCAGCCCCAGCATTTT.

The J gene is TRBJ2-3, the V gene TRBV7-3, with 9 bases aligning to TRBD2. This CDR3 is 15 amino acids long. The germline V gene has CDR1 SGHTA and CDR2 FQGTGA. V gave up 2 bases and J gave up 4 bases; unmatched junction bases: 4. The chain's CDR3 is CASSLLAGSADTQYF. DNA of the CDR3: TGTGCCAGCAGCTTACTAGCGGGGTCCGCAGATACGCAGTATTTT.

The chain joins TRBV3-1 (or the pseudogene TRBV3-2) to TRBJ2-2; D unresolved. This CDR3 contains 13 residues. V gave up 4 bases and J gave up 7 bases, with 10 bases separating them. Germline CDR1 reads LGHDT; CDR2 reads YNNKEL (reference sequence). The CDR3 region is CASSPFTGGELFF. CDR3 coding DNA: TGTGCCAGCAGCCCGTTCACTGGCGGGGAGCTGTTTTTT.

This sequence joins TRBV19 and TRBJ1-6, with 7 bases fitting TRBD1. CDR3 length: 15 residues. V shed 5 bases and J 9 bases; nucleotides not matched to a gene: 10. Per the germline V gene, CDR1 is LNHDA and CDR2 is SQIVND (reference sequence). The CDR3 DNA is TGTGCCAGTAGTTCGGCGACAGGGCGATTTTCACCCCTCCACTTT. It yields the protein CASSSATGRFSPLHF.